Listed here is a single TCR beta chain. The target of this receptor is not known. No base quality values were provided; no much bigger clone lies one nucleotide off. CDR1 and CDR2 were assigned from the germline V gene as SGDLS and YYNGEE. V drops 2 bases and J drops 2 bases, leaving 5 bases in between. CDR3 length: 14 amino acids, cysteine to phenylalanine. The read is trimmed to its CDR3 DNA, 42 bases read in frame from base 1. The entry originates in a study of graft-versus-host responses after intestinal transplantation (dated by TCRdb to about 2021). Regarding the research as a whole: The transplants that recipients received were multivisceral, liver-intestinal, or isolated intestinal. Every recipient was given anti-thymocyte globulin induction, followed by 3 to 4 years of maintenance tacrolimus and steroids. Bulk TCR-beta CDR3 sequencing was used to track graft-versus-host and host-versus-graft alloreactive T cell clones in the graft, circulation and bone marrow after intestinal transplantation. To identify alloreactive clones, pre-transplant mixed lymphocyte reaction products were sequenced and compared with unstimulated pre-transplant donor and recipient T cells. A cohort of 24 intestinal transplant recipients, including one retransplant, was enrolled, and a few patients lacking pretransplant specimens were excluded. Donor T cell macrochimerism was defined as a peak of at least 4% donor T cells among recipient peripheral blood mononuclear cells. Rather than being sequenced by the commercial service, samples from three later patients were sequenced in-house on an Illumina MiSeq and processed with MiXCR.

Blood samples were collected up to 4 times in the first month after transplant and then at least monthly when available. Library creation used the immunoSEQ multiplex PCR assay. For most patients, genomic DNA was subjected to high-throughput TCR-beta CDR3 sequencing by Adaptive Biotechnologies. In the authors' own workflow: TCR sequencing data for 15 to 20 patients were retrieved from Adaptive's ImmunoSEQ software; a few other patients were processed with MiXCR and VDJtools. CDR3 nucleotide sequences shared by donor and recipient were removed because the origin of these sequences could not be assigned. Alloreactive clones required at least 2-fold expansion over unstimulated cells and minimum CFSE-low frequency of 0.002% (template counts) or 0.001% (read counts). A clone was considered mappable if detected in the sequenced pre-transplant spleen, lymph node, or MLR CFSE-low populations of the donor or recipient. Cumulative frequency of alloreactive clones was calculated as a percentage of all sequences weighted by copy number. In its TCRdb copy, this immuneACCESS table keeps in-frame sequences only and misses some clones. Where compared with another copy, unresolved V genes explain less than half of these, and the others have no known cause. V and J calls and clone size are copied from that table; D and trimming were computed from the DNA. For this sample the table gives 40,000 or so clones, of which over 85% were detected only once. The top ten hold about 4% of the sample.

Results the study describes overall, beyond this receptor: Early after transplant, peak levels of circulating GvH clones were associated with declines in HvG clones. High GvH to HvG T cell clonal ratios were observed in the allografts of patients with donor T cell macrochimerism. GvH clones were found in recipient bone marrow, and some of the GvH clones appeared earlier in ileal mucosa or blood, which is consistent with an intestinal mucosal origin. Conclusions were limited by the relatively low number and heterogeneity of intestinal transplant patients.

This material consisted of PBMCs, taken nearly 750 days after intestinal transplantation. The sequence was collected from a human patient who received an intestinal transplant, so some T cells may come from the graft donor. The rearrangement joined TRBV9 to TRBJ2-6, with the D call perhaps TRBD1 or TRBD2, as 5 bases match in each case. The CDR3 protein: CASSVGAGANVLTF. The sequence in DNA is TGTGCCAGCAGCGTGGGGGCTGGGGCCAACGTCCTGACTTTC. The variable domain in full, with residues beyond the CDR3 obtained from the reference TRBV9 and TRBJ2-6 genes, is DSGVTQTPKHLITATGQRVTLRCSPRSGDLSVYWYQQSLDQGLQFLIQYYNGEERAKGNILERFSAQQFPDLHSELNLSSLELGDSALYFCASSVGAGANVLTFGAGSRLTVL.